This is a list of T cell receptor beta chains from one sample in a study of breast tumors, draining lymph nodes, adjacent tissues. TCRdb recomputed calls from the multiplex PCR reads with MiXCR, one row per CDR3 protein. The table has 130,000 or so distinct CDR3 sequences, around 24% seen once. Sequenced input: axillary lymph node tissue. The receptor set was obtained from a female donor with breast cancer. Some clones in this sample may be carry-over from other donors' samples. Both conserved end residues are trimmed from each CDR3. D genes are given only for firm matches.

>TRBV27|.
ASSLYRRGGEQY
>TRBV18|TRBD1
ASSSRDRGGETQY
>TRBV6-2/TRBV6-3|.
ASSYSGGAGWNEQF
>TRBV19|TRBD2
ASSITPSGSYNEQF
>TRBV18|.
ASSPPGQSGEQY
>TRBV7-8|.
ASSLGQSADEQF
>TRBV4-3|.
ASSQDGVAPGTGELF
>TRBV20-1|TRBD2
SAQPGGGNIQY
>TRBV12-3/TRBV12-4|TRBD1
ASKSRQGNTDTQY
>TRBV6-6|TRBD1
ASSYGTGGFQPLH
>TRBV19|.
ASSIPGYGANVLT
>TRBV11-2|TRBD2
ASSPERDPYNEQF
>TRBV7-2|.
ASSLASSYNEQF
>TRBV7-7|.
ASSLRSQGHEQF
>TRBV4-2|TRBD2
ASSQASGVYQETQY
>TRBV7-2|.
ASSIQGGSTDTQY
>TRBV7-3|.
ASAGGPFGEQF
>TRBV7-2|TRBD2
ASSLASGRGSGEQF
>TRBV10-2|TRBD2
ASRHPLTGGPTDTQY
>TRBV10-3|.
AISGGAFTGELF
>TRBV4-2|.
ASSPSQKSNNEQF
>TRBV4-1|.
ASSLTQASTDTQY
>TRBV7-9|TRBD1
ASSPQGGGTDTQY
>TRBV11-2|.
ASSSGTYEQY
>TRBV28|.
ASSSVGEKLF
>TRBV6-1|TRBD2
ASSTRTSGRSYNEQF
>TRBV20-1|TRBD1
SARRDRDEQY
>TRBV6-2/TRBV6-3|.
AIPGEQY
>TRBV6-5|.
ASSYSLAGLQETQY